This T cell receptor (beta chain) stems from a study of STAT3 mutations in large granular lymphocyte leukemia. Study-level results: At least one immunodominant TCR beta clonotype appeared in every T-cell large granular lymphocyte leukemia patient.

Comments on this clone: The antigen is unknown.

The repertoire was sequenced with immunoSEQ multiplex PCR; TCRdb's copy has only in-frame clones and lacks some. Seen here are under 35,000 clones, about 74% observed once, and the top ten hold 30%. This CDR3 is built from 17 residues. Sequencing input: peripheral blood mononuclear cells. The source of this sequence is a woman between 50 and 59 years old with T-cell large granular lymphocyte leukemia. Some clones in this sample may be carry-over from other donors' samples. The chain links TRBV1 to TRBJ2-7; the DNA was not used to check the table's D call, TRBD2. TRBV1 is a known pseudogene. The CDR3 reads CTSSQGPGTSGAYEQYF. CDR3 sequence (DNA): TGCACCAGCAGCCAAGGACCCGGGACTAGCGGGGCCTACGAGCAGTACTTC.